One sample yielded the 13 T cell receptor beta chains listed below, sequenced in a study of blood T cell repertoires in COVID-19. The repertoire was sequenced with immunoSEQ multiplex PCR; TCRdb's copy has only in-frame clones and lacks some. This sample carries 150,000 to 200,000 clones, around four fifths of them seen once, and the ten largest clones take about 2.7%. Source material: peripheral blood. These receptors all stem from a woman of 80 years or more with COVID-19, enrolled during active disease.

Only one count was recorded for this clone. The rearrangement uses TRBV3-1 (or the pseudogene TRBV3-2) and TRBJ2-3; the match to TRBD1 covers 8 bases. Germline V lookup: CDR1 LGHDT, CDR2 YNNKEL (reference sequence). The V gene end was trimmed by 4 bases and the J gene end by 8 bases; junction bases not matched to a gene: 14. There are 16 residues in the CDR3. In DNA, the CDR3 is TGTGCCAGCAGCCCCCGGGACAGGCAGTTCTCACGTACGCAGTATTTT. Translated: CASSPRDRQFSRTQYF.

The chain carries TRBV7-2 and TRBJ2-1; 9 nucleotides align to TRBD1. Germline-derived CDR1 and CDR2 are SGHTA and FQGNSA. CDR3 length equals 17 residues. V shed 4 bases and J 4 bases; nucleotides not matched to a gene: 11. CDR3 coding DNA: TGTGCCAGCAGCTGGACCCCGGGACAGGGAGATTACAATGAGCAGTTCTTC. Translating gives CASSWTPGQGDYNEQFF.

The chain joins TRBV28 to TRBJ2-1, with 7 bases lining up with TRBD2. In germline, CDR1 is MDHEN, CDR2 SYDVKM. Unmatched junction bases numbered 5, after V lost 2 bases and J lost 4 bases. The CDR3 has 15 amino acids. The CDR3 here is CASSLGREIYNEQFF. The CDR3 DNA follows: TGTGCCAGCAGTTTAGGGCGGGAGATATACAATGAGCAGTTCTTC. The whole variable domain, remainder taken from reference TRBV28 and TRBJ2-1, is DVKVTQSSRYLVKRTGEKVFLECVQDMDHENMFWYRQDPGLGLRLIYFSYDVKMKEKGDIPEGYSVSREKKERFSLILESASTNQTSMYLCASSLGREIYNEQFFGPGTRLTVL.

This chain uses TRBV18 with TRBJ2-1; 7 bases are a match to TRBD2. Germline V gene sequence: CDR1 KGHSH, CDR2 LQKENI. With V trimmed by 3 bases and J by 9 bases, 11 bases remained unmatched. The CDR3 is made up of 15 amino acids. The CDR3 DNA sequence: TGTGCCAGCTCACCCGAACCCAGACTAGCTGCTGAGCAGTTCTTC. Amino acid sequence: CASSPEPRLAAEQFF.

The CDR3 DNA sequence: TGCAGCGTGGCGAAGGCCGGGGAGACCCAGTACTTC. This translates into CSVAKAGETQYF. The chain joins TRBV29-1 to TRBJ2-5; D not resolved. This CDR3 is built from 12 residues. The V gene lost 6 bases and the J gene lost 5 bases, with 13 bases spanning the gap. Germline lookup yields CDR1 SQVTM and CDR2 ANQGSEA.

CDR3 sequence: CASSLNTISYEQYF. In DNA, the CDR3 is TGCGCCAGCAGCTTGAACACGATCTCCTACGAGCAGTACTTC. V usage is TRBV5-1 and J usage is TRBJ2-7; the D is unclear. The CDR3 loop spans 14 amino acids. V shed 1 base and J shed 0 bases, with 8 bases lying between them. Per the germline V gene, CDR1 is SGHRS and CDR2 is YFSETQ.

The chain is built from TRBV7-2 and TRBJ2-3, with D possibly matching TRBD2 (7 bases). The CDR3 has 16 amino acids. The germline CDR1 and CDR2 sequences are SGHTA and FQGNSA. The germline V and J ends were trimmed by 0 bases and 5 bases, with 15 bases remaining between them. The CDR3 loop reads CASSLARPGGRDTQYF. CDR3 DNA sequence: TGTGCCAGCAGCTTAGCGAGACCGGGGGGCAGAGATACGCAGTATTTT.

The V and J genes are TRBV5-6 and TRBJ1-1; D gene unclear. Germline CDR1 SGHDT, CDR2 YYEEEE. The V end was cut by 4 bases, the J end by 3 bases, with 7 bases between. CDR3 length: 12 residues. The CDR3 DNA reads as TGTGCCAGCAGCCTCGGGTACACTGAAGCTTTCTTT. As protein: CASSLGYTEAFF.

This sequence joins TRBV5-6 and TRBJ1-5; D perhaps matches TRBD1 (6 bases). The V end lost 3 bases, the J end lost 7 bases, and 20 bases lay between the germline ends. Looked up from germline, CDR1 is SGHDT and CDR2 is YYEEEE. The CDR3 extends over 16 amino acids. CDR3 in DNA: TGTGCCAGCAGCTACTCGAAGGGGGGGGCGTGGCAGCCCCAGCATTTT. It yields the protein CASSYSKGGAWQPQHF.

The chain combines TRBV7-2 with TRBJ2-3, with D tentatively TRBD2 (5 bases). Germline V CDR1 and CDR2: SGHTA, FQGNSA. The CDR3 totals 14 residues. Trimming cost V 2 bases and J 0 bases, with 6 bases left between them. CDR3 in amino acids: CASSLTGSTDTQYF. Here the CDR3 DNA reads TGTGCCAGCAGCTTAACGGGGAGCACAGATACGCAGTATTTT.

This chain's CDR3 is CASYSSGTGNTIYF. CDR3 sequence (DNA): TGTGCCAGCTACTCCTCGGGTACTGGAAACACCATATATTTT. The rearrangement links TRBV11-3 to TRBJ1-3; no definite D call. Trimming pared 8 bases from V and 2 bases from J, leaving 13 bases between. The length of the CDR3 is 14 residues. Germline V gene sequence: CDR1 SGHNT, CDR2 YENEEA.

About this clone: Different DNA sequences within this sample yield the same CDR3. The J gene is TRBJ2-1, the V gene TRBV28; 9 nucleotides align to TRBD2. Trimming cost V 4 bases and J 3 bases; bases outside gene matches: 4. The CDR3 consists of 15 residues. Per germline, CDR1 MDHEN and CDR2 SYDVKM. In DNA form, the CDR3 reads TGTGCCAGCAGTTCGGGACTAGCAGGCTACAATGAGCAGTTCTTC. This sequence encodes CASSSGLAGYNEQFF.

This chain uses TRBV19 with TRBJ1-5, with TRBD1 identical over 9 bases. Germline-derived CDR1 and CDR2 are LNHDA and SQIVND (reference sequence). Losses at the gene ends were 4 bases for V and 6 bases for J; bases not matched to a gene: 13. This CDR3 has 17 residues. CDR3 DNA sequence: TGTGCCAGTAGTAAAAACAGGGGGCTGGAGGGGAGTCAGCCCCAGCATTTT. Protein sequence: CASSKNRGLEGSQPQHF.